This T cell receptor (beta chain) was observed in a study of T cells in Graves' hyperthyroidism and ophthalmopathy. Across the whole study: Before treatment of any kind, peripheral blood was taken at initial diagnosis.

Study findings and constraints: By a 13 V-J model, ophthalmopathy was set apart from stable hyperthyroidism. The model anticipated ophthalmopathy a median approximately 6.5 months pre-onset.

Exclusion of patients followed from uncontrolled infection, other autoimmune disease, pregnancy or lactation. Germline V gene sequence: CDR1 DFQATT, CDR2 SNEGSKA (reference sequence). CDR3 size: 15 residues. Regarding this clonotype: Antigen unknown. This may be a read error: a much more frequent sequence differs by one nucleotide.

The source material, RNA transcripts, was used to amplify TCR beta CDR3 regions. With the HTBI primer set, the TCR CDR3 went through a first round of RT-PCR. TCRdb processed the multiplex PCR reads anew with MiXCR; each CDR3 protein has one entry. There are a few hundred thousand distinct CDR3 sequences in the sample; less than 25% occur only once, and around 27% lies in the top ten. Material: blood. The chain employs TRBV20-1 and TRBJ2-2, with D perhaps matching TRBD2 (5 bases). The clonotype was recovered from a man between 18 and 29 years old with Graves' hyperthyroidism. The CDR3 reads CSARSRTANTGELCF. The CDR3 nucleotides are TGCAGTGCTAGATCCCGAACAGCGAACACCGGGGAGCTGTGTTTT.